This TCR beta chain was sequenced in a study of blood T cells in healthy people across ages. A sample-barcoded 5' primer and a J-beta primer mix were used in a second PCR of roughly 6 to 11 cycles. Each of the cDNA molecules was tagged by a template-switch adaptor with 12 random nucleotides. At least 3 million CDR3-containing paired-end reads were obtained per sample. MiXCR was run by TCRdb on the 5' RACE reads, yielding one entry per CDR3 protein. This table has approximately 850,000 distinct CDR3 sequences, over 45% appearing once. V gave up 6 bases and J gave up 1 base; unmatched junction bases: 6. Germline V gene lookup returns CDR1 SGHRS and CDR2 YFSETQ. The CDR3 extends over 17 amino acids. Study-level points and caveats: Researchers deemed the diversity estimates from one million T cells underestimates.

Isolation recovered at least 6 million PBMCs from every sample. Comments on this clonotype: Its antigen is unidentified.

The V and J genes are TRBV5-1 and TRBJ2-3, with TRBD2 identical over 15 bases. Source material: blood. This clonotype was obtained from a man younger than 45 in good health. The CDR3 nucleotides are TGCGCCAGCACCCGGACTAGCGGGGGGGATGGCACAGATACGCAGTATTTT. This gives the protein CASTRTSGGDGTDTQYF.